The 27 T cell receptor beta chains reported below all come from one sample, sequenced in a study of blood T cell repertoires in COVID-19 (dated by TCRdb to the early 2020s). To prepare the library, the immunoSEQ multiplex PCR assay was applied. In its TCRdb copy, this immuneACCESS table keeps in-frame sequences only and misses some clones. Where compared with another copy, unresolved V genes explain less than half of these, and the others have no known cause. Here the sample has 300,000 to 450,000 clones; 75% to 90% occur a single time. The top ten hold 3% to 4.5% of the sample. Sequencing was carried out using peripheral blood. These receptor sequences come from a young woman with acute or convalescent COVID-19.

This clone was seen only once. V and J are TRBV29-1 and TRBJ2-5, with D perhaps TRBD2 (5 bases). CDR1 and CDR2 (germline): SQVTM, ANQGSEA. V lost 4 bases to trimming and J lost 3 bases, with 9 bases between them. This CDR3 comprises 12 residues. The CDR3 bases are TGCAGCGTTGTGACTATCGAAGAGACCCAGTACTTC. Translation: CSVVTIEETQYF. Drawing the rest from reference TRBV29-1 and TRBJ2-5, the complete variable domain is SAVISQKPSRDICQRGTSLTIQCQVDSQVTMMFWYRQQPGQSLTLIATANQGSEATYESGFVIDKFPISRPNLTFSTLTVSNMSPEDSSIYLCSVVTIEETQYFGPGTRLLVL.

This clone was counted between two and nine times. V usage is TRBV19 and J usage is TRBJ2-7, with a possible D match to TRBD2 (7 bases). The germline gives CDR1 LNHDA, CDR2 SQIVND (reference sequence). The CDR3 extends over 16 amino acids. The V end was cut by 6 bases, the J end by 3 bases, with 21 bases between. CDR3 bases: TGTGCCAGTAGCGATGGGGGGGCAGGGAAGGACTACGAGCAGTACTTC. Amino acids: CASSDGGAGKDYEQYF.

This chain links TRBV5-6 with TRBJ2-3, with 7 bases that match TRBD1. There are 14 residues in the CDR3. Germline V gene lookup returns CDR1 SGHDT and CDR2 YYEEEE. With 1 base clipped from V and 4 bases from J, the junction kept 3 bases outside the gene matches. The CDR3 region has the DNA TGTGCCAGCAGCTTGATGACAGGGTCAGATACGCAGTATTTT. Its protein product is CASSLMTGSDTQYF.

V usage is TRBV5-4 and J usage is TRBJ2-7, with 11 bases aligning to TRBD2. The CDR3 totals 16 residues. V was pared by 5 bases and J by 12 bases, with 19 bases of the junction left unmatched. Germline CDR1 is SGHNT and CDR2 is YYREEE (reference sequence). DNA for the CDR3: TGTGCCAGCAGTCAAGAAGGAGGACTAGCGGGCGGCCAACGGTACTTC. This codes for CASSQEGGLAGGQRYF.

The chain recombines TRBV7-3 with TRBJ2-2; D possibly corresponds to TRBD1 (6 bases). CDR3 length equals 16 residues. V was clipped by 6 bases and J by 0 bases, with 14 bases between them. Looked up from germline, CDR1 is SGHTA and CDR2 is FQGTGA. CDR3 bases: TGTGCCAGCAGGCCCGTAGCAGGGGCGAACACCGGGGAGCTGTTTTTT. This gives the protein CASRPVAGANTGELFF. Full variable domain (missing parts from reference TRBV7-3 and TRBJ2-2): GAGVSQTPSNKVTEKGKYVELRCDPISGHTALYWYRQSLGQGPEFLIYFQGTGAADDSGLPNDRFFAVRPEGSVSTLKIQRTERGDSAVYLCASRPVAGANTGELFFGEGSRLTVL.

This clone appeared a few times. CDR3 coding DNA: TGTGCCACCGGGGGACAGACCGCCTACGAGCAGTACTTC. It encodes CATGGQTAYEQYF. The V gene is TRBV25-1, the J gene TRBJ2-7; possible D gene TRBD1, 7 bases. CDR1 MGHDK and CDR2 SYGVNS come from the germline V gene. CDR3 length: 13 residues. Trimming pared 10 bases from V and 2 bases from J, leaving 15 bases between.

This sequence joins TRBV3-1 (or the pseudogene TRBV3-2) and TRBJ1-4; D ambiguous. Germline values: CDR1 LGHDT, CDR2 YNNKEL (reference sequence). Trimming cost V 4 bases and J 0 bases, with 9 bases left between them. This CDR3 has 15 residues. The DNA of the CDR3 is TGTGCCAGCAGCCCCCGGGAGACAACTAATGAAAAACTGTTTTTT. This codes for CASSPRETTNEKLFF.

CDR3 sequence reads: CASSLSGKNQPQHF. The CDR3 DNA is TGCGCCAGCAGCTTGTCAGGGAAGAATCAGCCCCAGCATTTT. This chain joins TRBV5-1 and TRBJ1-5, with D possibly matching TRBD1 (5 bases). V lost 1 base and J lost 4, with 9 bases in between. In germline, CDR1 is SGHRS, CDR2 YFSETQ. The CDR3 has 14 amino acids.

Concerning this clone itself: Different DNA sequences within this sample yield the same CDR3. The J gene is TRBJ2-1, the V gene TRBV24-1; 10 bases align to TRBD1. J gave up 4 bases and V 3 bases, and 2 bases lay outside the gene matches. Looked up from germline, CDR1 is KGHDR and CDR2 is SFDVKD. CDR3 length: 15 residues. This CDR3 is CATSDPGQGYNEQFF. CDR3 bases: TGTGCCACCAGTGATCCGGGACAGGGGTACAATGAGCAGTTCTTC.

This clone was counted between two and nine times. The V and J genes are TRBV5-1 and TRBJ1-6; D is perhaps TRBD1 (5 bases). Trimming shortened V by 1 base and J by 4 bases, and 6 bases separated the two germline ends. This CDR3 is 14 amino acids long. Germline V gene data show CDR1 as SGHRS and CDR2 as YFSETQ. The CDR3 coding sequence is TGCGCCAGCAGCTTGACAGGTTATAATTCACCCCTCCACTTT. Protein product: CASSLTGYNSPLHF.

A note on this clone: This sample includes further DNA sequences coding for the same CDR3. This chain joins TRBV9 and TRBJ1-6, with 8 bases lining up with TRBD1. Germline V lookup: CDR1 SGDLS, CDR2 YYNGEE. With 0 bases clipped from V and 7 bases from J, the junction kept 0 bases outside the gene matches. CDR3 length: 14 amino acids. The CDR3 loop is CASSVGTGNSPLHF. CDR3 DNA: TGTGCCAGCAGCGTAGGGACAGGGAATTCACCCCTCCACTTT.

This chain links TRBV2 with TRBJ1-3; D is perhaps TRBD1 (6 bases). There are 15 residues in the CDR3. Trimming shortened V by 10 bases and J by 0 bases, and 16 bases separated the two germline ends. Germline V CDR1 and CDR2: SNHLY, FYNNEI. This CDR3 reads CATQGQDISGNTIYF. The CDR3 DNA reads TGTGCCACCCAGGGGCAGGACATCTCTGGAAACACCATATATTTT.

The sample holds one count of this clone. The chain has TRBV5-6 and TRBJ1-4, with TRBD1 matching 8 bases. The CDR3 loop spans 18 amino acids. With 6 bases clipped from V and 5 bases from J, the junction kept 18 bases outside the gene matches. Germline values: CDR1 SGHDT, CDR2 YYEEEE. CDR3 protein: CASTDLAGGTGLNEKLFF. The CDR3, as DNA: TGTGCCAGCACCGACCTCGCGGGGGGGACAGGCCTGAATGAAAAACTGTTTTTT.

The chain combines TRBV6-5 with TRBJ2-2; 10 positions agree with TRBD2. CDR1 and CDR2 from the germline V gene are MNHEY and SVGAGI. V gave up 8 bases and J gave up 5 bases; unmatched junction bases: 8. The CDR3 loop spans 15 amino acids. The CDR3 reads CASASGGRGTGELFF. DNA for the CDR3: TGTGCCAGCGCTAGCGGGGGTCGGGGAACCGGGGAGCTGTTTTTT.

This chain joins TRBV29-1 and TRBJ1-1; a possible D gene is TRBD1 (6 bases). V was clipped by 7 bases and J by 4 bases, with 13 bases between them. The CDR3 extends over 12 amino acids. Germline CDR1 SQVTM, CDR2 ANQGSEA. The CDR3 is CSALQGVTEAFF. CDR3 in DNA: TGCAGCGCACTACAGGGAGTCACTGAAGCTTTCTTT.

CDR3 region: CASSVEQGAPYSNQPQHF. The CDR3 nucleotides read TGTGCCAGCAGTGTCGAACAGGGGGCCCCTTATAGCAATCAGCCCCAGCATTTT. The rearrangement joins TRBV2 to TRBJ1-5; TRBD1 aligns across 9 bases. CDR1 SNHLY and CDR2 FYNNEI come from the germline V gene. The CDR3 is 18 residues long. J lost 0 bases, V lost 4 bases, and 10 bases had no gene match. The full variable domain, in which reference TRBV2 and TRBJ1-5 provide the parts outside the CDR3, is EPEVTQTPSHQVTQMGQEVILRCVPISNHLYFYWYRQILGQKVEFLVSFYNNEISEKSEIFDDQFSVERPDGSNFTLKIRSTKLEDSAMYFCASSVEQGAPYSNQPQHFGDGTRLSIL.

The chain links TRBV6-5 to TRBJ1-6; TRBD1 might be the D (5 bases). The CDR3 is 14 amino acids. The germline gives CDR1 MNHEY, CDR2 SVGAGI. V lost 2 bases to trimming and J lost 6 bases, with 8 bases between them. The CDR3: CASSYRGVNSPLHF. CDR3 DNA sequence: TGTGCCAGCAGTTACAGGGGTGTTAATTCACCCCTCCACTTT.

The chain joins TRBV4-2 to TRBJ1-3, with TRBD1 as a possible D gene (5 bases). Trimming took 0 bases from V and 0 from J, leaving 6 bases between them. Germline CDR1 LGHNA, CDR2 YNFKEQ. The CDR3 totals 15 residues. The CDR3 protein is CASSQDDSSGNTIYF. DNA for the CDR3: TGTGCCAGCAGCCAAGATGACAGCTCTGGAAACACCATATATTTT.

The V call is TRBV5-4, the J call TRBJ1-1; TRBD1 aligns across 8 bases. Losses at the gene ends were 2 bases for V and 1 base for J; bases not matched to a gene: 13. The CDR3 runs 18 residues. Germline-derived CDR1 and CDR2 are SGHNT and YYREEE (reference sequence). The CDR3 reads CASSFDPPGGAGNTEAFF. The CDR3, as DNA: TGTGCCAGCAGCTTCGACCCCCCAGGGGGCGCTGGGAACACTGAAGCTTTCTTT.

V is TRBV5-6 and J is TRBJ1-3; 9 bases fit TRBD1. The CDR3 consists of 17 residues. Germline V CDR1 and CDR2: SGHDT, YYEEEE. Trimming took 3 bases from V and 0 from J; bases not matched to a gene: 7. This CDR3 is CASSSAGQGSSGNTIYF. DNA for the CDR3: TGTGCCAGCAGCTCGGCCGGACAGGGGAGCTCTGGAAACACCATATATTTT.

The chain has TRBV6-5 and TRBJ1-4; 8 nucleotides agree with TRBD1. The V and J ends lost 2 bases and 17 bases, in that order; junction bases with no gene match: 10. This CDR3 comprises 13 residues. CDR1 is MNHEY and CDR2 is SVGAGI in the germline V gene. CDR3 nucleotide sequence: TGTGCCAGCAGTTACCGGGCCGGGACAGGACGTTTTTTT. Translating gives CASSYRAGTGRFF.

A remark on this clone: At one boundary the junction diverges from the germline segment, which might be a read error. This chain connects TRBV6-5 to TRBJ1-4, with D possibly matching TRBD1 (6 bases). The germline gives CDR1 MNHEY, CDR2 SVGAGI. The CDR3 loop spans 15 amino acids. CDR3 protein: CASNYGGAINEKLFF. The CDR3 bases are TGTGCCAGCAATTACGGGGGGGCGATTAATGAAAAACTGTTTTTT.

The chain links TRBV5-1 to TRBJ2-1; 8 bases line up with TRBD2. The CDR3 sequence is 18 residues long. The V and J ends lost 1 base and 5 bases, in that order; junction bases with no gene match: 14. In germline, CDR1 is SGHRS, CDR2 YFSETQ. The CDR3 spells CASSLSSGRGGPHNEQFF. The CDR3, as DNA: TGCGCCAGCAGCTTGTCGTCAGGCCGGGGGGGCCCTCACAATGAGCAGTTCTTC.

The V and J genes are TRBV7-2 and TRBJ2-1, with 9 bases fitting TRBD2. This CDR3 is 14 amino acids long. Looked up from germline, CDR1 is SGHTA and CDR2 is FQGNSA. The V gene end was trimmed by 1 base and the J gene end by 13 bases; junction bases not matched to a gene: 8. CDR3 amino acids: CASSLVSSGDYQFF. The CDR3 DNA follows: TGTGCCAGCAGCTTAGTATCTAGCGGGGACTATCAGTTCTTC.

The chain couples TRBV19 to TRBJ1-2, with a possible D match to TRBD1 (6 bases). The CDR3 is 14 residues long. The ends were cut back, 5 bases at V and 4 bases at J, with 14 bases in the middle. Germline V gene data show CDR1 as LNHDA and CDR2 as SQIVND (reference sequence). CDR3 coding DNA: TGTGCCAGTAGTTTGACAGGTCTTATCTATGGCTACACCTTC. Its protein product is CASSLTGLIYGYTF.

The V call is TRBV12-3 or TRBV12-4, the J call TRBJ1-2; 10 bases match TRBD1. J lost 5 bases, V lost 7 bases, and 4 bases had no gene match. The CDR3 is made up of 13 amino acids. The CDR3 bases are TGTGCCAGCACCCCGGGACAGGGGTATGGCTACACCTTC. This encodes CASTPGQGYGYTF.

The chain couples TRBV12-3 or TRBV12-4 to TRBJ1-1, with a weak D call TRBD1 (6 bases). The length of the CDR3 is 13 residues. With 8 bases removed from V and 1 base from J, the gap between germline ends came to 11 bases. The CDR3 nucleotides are TGTGCCAGCGCCAGGGGTGGGAACACTGAAGCTTTCTTT. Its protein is CASARGGNTEAFF.